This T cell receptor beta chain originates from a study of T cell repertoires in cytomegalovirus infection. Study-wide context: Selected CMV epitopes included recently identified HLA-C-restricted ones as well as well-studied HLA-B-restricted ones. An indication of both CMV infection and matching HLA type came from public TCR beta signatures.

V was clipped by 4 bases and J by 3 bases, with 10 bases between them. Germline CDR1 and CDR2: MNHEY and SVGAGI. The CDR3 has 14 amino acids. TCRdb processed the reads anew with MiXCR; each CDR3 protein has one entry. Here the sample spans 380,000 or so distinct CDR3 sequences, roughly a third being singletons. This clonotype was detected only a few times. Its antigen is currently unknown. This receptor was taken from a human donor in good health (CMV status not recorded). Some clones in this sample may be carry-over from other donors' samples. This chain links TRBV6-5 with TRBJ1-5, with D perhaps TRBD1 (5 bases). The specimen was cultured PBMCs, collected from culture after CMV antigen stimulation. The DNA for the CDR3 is TGTGCCAGCAGTTCCCCAGGGCCCAATCAGCCCCAGCATTTT. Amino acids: CASSSPGPNQPQHF.